Listed below are T cell receptor beta chains from one sample, sequenced in a study of identifying expanded T cells in peripheral blood. Repertoires were generated with immunoSEQ multiplex PCR, while TCRdb's copy carries only in-frame clones and drops some. The sample gives about 100,000 clones, approximately 88% of which show up once; 5.5% is in the top ten. The specimen was blood. Receptor source: a person aged 18 to 70 in good health. The CDR3 runs from the conserved cysteine through the conserved F or W. Where a row states a size, it is once, few, many or the class of an expanded clone; other rows omit it.

CDR3 protein	V gene	J gene	clone size
CAWSRTRNQPQHF	TRBV30	TRBJ1-5	.
CASSLVGTGANVLTF	TRBV7-9	TRBJ2-6	once
CASSPRGSAGANVLTF	TRBV18	TRBJ2-6	.
CASSPGTSGRETQYF	TRBV11-3	TRBJ2-5	.
CASSLEQGGDQPQHF	TRBV5-1	TRBJ1-5	.
CASSQLPPTSGGGYTDTQYF	TRBV4-1	TRBJ2-3	.
CASSPPAPGGNTEAFF	TRBV7-9	TRBJ1-1	.
CASSGRTSGIDQYF	TRBV7-6	TRBJ2-5	.
CASSVQGQWGYTF	TRBV9	TRBJ1-2	.
CASSLERQGDYNEQFF	TRBV5-1	TRBJ2-1	.
CASSPRTSYNEQFF	TRBV9	TRBJ2-1	.
CASSSDRGLNGYTF	TRBV21-1	TRBJ1-2	few
CASSPSQSNEQFF	TRBV11-3	TRBJ2-1	.
CAWTGLNYEQYF	TRBV30	TRBJ2-7	once
CASSLSPAGVGELFF	TRBV7-2	TRBJ2-2	.
CASSAPGTDHYGYTF	TRBV11-2	TRBJ1-2	.
CAWSVRLIHGYTF	TRBV30	TRBJ1-2	.
CASSIQGSHGYTF	TRBV19	TRBJ1-2	.
CASSLRGYTSDASTDTQYF	TRBV7-9	TRBJ2-3	.
CASSQVWLLSPLHF	TRBV4-1	TRBJ1-6	once
CAISEDGGILHFRWKAFF	TRBV10-3	TRBJ1-1	.
CALKRAGLGTGELFF	TRBV6-1	TRBJ2-2	.
CASSTSGHEQFF	TRBV19	TRBJ2-1	once
CASSSTGDQPQHF	TRBV18	TRBJ1-5	.
CASSRGTGRESSPLHF	TRBV27	TRBJ1-6	.
CASSVGTGPDTGELFF	TRBV9	TRBJ2-2	.
CASSFEQGNEQYF	TRBV5-4	TRBJ2-7	few
CASSRLQPSNTEAFF	TRBV19	TRBJ1-1	.
CASSLDRGAQPQHF	TRBV7-2	TRBJ1-5	.
CASGLAWQGITEAFF	TRBV12-5	TRBJ1-1	.
CASSGLAGGRTDTQYF	TRBV9	TRBJ2-3	.
CASSSYPGGYEQYF	TRBV6-5	TRBJ2-7	.
CASKTPGIGGYTF	TRBV6-1	TRBJ1-2	.
CASSLAGTIYNEQFF	TRBV5-1	TRBJ2-1	.
CASGPEHGSGLGQYNEQFF	TRBV12-5	TRBJ2-1	few
CASSFGGGSGNTIYF	TRBV5-1	TRBJ1-3	.
CASSGTGLGYGYTF	TRBV2	TRBJ1-2	.
CASSGPRTGLNGYTF	TRBV5-6	TRBJ1-2	once
CASSARGGAENTEAFF	TRBV9	TRBJ1-1	.
CASSGEGPLELFF	TRBV19	TRBJ2-2	few
CASSDPGGRTLSGANVLTF	TRBV6-1	TRBJ2-6	.
CASMPVPEGEKLFF	TRBV19	TRBJ1-4	.
CASSLEDRVKSFF	TRBV7-9	TRBJ1-1	.
CASSSQGTNSPLHF	TRBV7-6	TRBJ1-6	.
CASSQALGQGVYGYTF	TRBV4-2	TRBJ1-2	.
CASSRLAGTHEQYF	TRBV19	TRBJ2-7	.
CASHEGNYGYTF	TRBV5-1	TRBJ1-2	.